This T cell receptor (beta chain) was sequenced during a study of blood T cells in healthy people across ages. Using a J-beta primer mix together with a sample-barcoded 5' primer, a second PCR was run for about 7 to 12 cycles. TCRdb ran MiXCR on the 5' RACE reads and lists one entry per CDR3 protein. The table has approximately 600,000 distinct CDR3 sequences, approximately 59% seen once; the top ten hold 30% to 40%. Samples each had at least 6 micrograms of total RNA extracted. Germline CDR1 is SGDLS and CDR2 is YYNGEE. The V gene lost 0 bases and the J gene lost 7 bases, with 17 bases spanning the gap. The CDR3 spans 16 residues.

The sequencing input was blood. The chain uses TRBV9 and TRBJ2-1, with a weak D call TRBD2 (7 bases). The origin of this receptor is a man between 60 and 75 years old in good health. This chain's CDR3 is CASSVEEGGPWNEQFF. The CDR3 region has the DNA TGTGCCAGCAGCGTAGAGGAGGGGGGGCCCTGGAATGAGCAGTTCTTC.